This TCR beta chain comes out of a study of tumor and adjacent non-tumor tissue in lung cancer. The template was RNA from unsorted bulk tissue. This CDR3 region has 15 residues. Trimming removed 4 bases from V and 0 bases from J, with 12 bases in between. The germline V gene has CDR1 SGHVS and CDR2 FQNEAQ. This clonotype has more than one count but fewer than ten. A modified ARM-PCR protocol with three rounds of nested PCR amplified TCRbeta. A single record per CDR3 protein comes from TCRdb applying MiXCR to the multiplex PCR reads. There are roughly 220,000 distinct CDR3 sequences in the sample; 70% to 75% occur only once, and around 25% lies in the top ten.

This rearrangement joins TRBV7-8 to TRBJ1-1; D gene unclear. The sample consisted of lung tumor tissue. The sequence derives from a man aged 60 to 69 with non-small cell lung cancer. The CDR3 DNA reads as TGTGCCAGCAGCTCCTCGGGTGGTATGAACACTGAAGCTTTCTTT. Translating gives CASSSSGGMNTEAFF.